This T cell receptor beta chain is from a study of blood T cell repertoires in COVID-19. Overall study: Specimens from acute and convalescent COVID-19 originated in the United States, Italy and Spain. PBMCs, B-cell-depleted T cells, or T cells were the source of the cDNA or gDNA that made up the material.

Germline V gives CDR1 KGHDR, CDR2 SFDVKD. The J segment lost 4 bases and the V segment lost 4 bases, leaving 6 bases of the junction unmatched. The CDR3 length is 16 residues. Methods used by the authors: How many nucleated cells were present was estimated from reference gene primer amplification. TCRdb's copy holds only in-frame clones and misses some; the assay was immunoSEQ multiplex PCR. V, J and clone size were drawn from that table, and D and trimming were deduced from the DNA. This sample has roughly 18,000 clones, with 85% to 90% found just once. This TCR was recovered from a man in his sixties with active COVID-19. The genes are TRBV24-1 and TRBJ2-1; 10 bases align to TRBD2. Material: peripheral blood. This CDR3 reads CATSDPTSGEYNEQFF. The CDR3 nucleotides read TGTGCCACCAGTGACCCTACTAGCGGGGAATACAATGAGCAGTTCTTC.